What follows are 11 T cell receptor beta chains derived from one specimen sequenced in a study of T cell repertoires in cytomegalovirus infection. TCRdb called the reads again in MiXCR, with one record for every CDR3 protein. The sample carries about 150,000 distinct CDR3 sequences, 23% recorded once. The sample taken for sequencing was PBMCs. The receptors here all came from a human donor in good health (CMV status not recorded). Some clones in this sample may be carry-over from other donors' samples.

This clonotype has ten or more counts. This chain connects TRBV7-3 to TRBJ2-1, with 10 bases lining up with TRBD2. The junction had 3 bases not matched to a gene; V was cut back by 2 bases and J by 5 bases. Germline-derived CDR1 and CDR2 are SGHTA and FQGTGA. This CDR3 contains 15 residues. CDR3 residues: CASSLVAGGNNEQFF. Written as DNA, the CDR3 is TGTGCCAGCAGCTTAGTAGCGGGGGGTAACAATGAGCAGTTCTTC.

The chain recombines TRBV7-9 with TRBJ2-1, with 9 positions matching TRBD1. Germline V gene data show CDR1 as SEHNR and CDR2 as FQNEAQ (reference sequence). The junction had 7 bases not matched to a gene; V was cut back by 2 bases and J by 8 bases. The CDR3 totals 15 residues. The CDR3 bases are TGTGCCAGCAGCTTATATGGGACAGGGAGTGATGAGCAGTTCTTC. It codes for CASSLYGTGSDEQFF.

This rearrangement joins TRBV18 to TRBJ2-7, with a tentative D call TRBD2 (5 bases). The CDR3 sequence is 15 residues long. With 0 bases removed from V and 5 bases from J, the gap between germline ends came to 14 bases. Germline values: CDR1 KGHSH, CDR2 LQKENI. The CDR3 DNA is TGTGCCAGCTCACCACCAACGGGGAGTATCGACGAGCAGTACTTC. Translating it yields CASSPPTGSIDEQYF. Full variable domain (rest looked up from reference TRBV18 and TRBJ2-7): NAGVMQNPRHLVRRRGQEARLRCSPMKGHSHVYWYRQLPEEGLKFMVYLQKENIIDESGMPKERFSAEFPKEGPSILRIQQVVRGDSAAYFCASSPPTGSIDEQYFGPGTRLTVT.

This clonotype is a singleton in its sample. This chain's CDR3 is CSASAGGFATNEKLFF. DNA for the CDR3: TGCAGTGCTAGTGCAGGGGGGTTTGCAACTAATGAAAAACTGTTTTTT. The V gene is TRBV20-1, the J gene TRBJ1-4; 7 positions match TRBD1. After removal of 3 bases from V and 0 bases from J, the junction contained 7 bases not matched to a gene. Germline V lookup: CDR1 DFQATT, CDR2 SNEGSKA (reference sequence). The CDR3 runs to 16 residues.

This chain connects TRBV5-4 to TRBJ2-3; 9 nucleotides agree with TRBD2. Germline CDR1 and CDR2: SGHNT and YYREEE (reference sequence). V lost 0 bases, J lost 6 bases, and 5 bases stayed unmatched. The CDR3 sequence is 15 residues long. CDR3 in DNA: TGTGCCAGCAGCTTGGCTAGCGGGGTCCAGGATACGCAGTATTTT. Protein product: CASSLASGVQDTQYF.

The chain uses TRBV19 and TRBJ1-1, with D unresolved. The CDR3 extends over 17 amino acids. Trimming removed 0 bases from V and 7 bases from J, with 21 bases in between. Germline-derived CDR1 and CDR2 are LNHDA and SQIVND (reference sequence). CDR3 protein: CASSIDPAGLKTSEAFF. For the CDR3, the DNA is TGTGCCAGTAGTATAGATCCTGCAGGACTGAAAACAAGTGAAGCTTTCTTT.

CDR3 in amino acids: CASSYGLFGNEQFF. CDR3 coding DNA: TGTGCCAGCAGTTACGGGCTATTCGGCAATGAGCAGTTCTTC. The chain carries TRBV6-6 and TRBJ2-1, with D uncertain. The CDR3 has 14 amino acids. Trimming took off 2 bases at V and 6 bases at J, with 11 bases between the two ends. Germline lookup yields CDR1 MNHNY and CDR2 SVGAGI (reference sequence).

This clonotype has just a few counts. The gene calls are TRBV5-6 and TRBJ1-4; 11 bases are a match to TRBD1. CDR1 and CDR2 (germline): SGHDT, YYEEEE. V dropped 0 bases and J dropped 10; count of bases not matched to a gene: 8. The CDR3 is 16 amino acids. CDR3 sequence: CASSLDGGTGGGKLFF. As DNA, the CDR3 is TGTGCCAGCAGCTTGGATGGCGGGACAGGGGGAGGAAAACTGTTTTTT.

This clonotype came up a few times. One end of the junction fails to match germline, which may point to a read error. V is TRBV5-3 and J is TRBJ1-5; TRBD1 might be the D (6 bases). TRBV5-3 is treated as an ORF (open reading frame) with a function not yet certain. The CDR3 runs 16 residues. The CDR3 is CASSFGGGQGNQPQHF. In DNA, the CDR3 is TGTGCCAGCAGCTTTGGGGGGGGCCAGGGCAATCAGCCCCAGCATTTT.

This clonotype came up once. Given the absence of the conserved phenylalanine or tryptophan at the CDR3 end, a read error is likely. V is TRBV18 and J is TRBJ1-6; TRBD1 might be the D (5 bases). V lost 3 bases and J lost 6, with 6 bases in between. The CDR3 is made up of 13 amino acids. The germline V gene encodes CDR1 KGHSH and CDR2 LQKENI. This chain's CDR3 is CASSPTANSPLHS. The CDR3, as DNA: TGTGCCAGCTCACCGACAGCTAATTCACCCCTCCACTCT.

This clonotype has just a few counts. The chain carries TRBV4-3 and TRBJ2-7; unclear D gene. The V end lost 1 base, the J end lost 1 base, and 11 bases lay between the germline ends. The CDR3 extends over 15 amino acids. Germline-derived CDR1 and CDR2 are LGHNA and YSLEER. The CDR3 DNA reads TGCGCCAGCAGCCAAGCTTGGGTGAAGTCCTACGAGCAGTACTTC. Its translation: CASSQAWVKSYEQYF.